One and the same sample provided the 9 T cell receptor beta chains below, sequenced in a study of T cell responses to AZD1222 COVID-19 vaccine. The data were produced by immunoSEQ multiplex PCR, yet TCRdb's version contains in-frame clones alone and is incomplete. The profile covers about 66,000 clones, with 65% to 80% appearing a single time and over 3% taken by the ten largest. The source was peripheral blood, collected 28 days after the second AZD1222 dose. The receptors stem from an adult who received the AZD1222 COVID-19 vaccine.

V gene TRBV6-1 combines with J gene TRBJ1-2; D possibly corresponds to TRBD1 (6 bases). Germline values: CDR1 MNHNS, CDR2 SASEGT. This CDR3 contains 13 residues. Trimming left V 3 bases short and J 5 bases short, with 10 bases between. CDR3 DNA: TGTGCCAGCAGTGAGGACAGACTGTATGGCTACACCTTC. This sequence encodes CASSEDRLYGYTF.

The chain joins TRBV7-9 to TRBJ2-7, with D hard to call. This CDR3 has 13 residues. CDR1 SEHNR and CDR2 FQNEAQ come from the germline V gene (reference sequence). The V and J ends lost 4 bases and 3 bases respectively, with 10 bases between them. For the CDR3, the DNA is TGTGCCAGCAGCTCCCGACCGGTCTACGAGCAGTACTTC. Encoded protein: CASSSRPVYEQYF.

This chain uses TRBV19 with TRBJ2-3; D possibly corresponds to TRBD2 (5 bases). The ends were cut back, 6 bases at V and 3 bases at J, with 13 bases in the middle. Per the germline V gene, CDR1 is LNHDA and CDR2 is SQIVND (reference sequence). The CDR3 spans 14 residues. CDR3: CASRDDWRTDTQYF. In nucleotides, the CDR3 is TGTGCCAGTAGGGACGACTGGAGGACAGATACGCAGTATTTT.

The chain recombines TRBV18 with TRBJ1-1; D is unresolved. The CDR3 is 11 amino acids. CDR1 is KGHSH, CDR2 LQKENI, per germline. Trimming stripped 4 bases from V and 5 bases from J, with 5 bases between. This CDR3 is CASSQGTEAFF. The DNA of the CDR3 is TGTGCCAGCTCACAGGGAACTGAAGCTTTCTTT.

The chain has TRBV5-1 and TRBJ2-2; D is uncertain. The V and J ends lost 0 bases and 2 bases respectively, with 5 bases between them. The CDR3 length is 14 residues. CDR1 and CDR2 (germline): SGHRS, YFSETQ. In DNA form, the CDR3 reads TGCGCCAGCAGCTTGGTTCCAAACACCGGGGAGCTGTTTTTT. It encodes CASSLVPNTGELFF.

This clone was found a few times. The chain couples TRBV6-5 to TRBJ2-7; 8 positions agree with TRBD1. Germline V gene sequence: CDR1 MNHEY, CDR2 SVGAGI. With 0 bases clipped from V and 2 bases from J, the junction kept 0 bases outside the gene matches. The CDR3 length is 14 residues. The CDR3 nucleotides are TGTGCCAGCAGTTACTCCAGGGGGCCCTACGAGCAGTACTTC. Its protein is CASSYSRGPYEQYF.

The rearrangement joins TRBV12-3 or TRBV12-4 to TRBJ2-1; D possibly corresponds to TRBD1 (5 bases). V was trimmed by 6 bases and J by 9 bases, leaving 15 bases between them. This CDR3 is 13 amino acids long. The CDR3 spells CASSSSRVSEQFF. In DNA, the CDR3 is TGTGCCAGCAGCTCCTCCAGGGTGTCTGAGCAGTTCTTC.

This chain links TRBV6-5 with TRBJ2-5; D possibly matches TRBD1 or TRBD2 (6 bases each). Germline CDR1 and CDR2: MNHEY and SVGAGI. Trimming pared 0 bases from V and 5 bases from J, leaving 10 bases between. The CDR3 is 14 amino acids. The CDR3 here is CASSYSQGRETQYF. The CDR3 DNA is TGTGCCAGCAGTTACTCCCAGGGGAGGGAGACCCAGTACTTC.

This sequence joins TRBV18 and TRBJ1-1; D might be TRBD1 (6 bases). Germline V lookup: CDR1 KGHSH, CDR2 LQKENI. V lost 3 bases, J lost 6 bases, and 14 bases lay in between. The CDR3 is 14 amino acids. In DNA, the CDR3 is TGTGCCAGCTCACCCTTCCGGGGGGCAGCTGAAGCTTTCTTT. Translated: CASSPFRGAAEAFF. The full variable domain, in which reference TRBV18 and TRBJ1-1 provide the parts outside the CDR3, is NAGVMQNPRHLVRRRGQEARLRCSPMKGHSHVYWYRQLPEEGLKFMVYLQKENIIDESGMPKERFSAEFPKEGPSILRIQQVVRGDSAAYFCASSPFRGAAEAFFGQGTRLTVV.